The next 12 T cell receptor beta chains were all read from a single sample in a study of blood T cell repertoires in COVID-19. Assay used: immunoSEQ multiplex PCR; TCRdb lists only in-frame clones, some missing. Here the sample spans 130,000 to 150,000 clones, more than 70% being singletons. The sequencing sample was made of peripheral blood. These receptors were obtained from a human donor in a cohort sampled during active COVID-19.

This clone was observed a handful of times. The DNA for the CDR3 is TGTGCCAGCAGCGACGCCCCGGGACTAGTTGCCTACGAGCAGTACTTC. Translated, it gives CASSDAPGLVAYEQYF. The chain joins TRBV5-6 to TRBJ2-7, with TRBD2 matching 8 bases. Losses at the gene ends were 4 bases for V and 2 bases for J; bases not matched to a gene: 11. Germline V CDR1 and CDR2: SGHDT, YYEEEE. The CDR3 has 16 amino acids.

This clone was picked up one time. The gene calls are TRBV10-3 and TRBJ1-5; D is possibly TRBD1 (5 bases). The CDR3 covers 13 residues. Trimming took off 10 bases at V and 5 bases at J, with 15 bases between the two ends. CDR1 is ENHRY and CDR2 is SYGVKD in the germline V gene. The CDR3 sequence is CATRGVGHQPQHF. CDR3 nucleotide sequence: TGTGCCACCAGAGGGGTTGGGCATCAGCCCCAGCATTTT.

This chain links TRBV24-1 with TRBJ2-1, with 9 bases identical to TRBD1. CDR1 and CDR2 from the germline V gene are KGHDR and SFDVKD. The J segment lost 6 bases and the V segment lost 4 bases, leaving 6 bases of the junction unmatched. The CDR3 covers 15 residues. The CDR3 bases are TGTGCCACCAGTGAGGTGGGGACAGGGAGCAATGAGCAGTTCTTC. Amino acid sequence: CATSEVGTGSNEQFF.

There are a few counts of this clone. The chain is built from TRBV13 and TRBJ2-7, with D possibly matching TRBD2 (6 bases). Per the germline V gene, CDR1 is PRHDT and CDR2 is FYEKMQ (reference sequence). CDR3 length: 14 amino acids. Trimming removed 6 bases from V and 6 bases from J, with 18 bases in between. The DNA for the CDR3 is TGTGCCAGCAGTTCTTGGGACTCAAAGGCCGAGCAGTACTTC. This sequence encodes CASSSWDSKAEQYF.

This clone appeared once. This same CDR3 is encoded by further DNA sequences in the sample. The genes are TRBV6-2 or TRBV6-3 and TRBJ2-1, with 9 nucleotides matching TRBD1. Trimming removed 5 bases from V and 4 bases from J; junction bases left unmatched: 12. Germline CDR1 MNHEY, CDR2 SVGEGT. The CDR3 length is 17 residues. DNA of the CDR3: TGTGCCAGCAGTACCCTACAGGGGGCTACGTCTTACAATGAGCAGTTCTTC. This translates into CASSTLQGATSYNEQFF.

This chain uses TRBV27 with TRBJ2-3; D perhaps matches TRBD2 (6 bases). Trimming took off 6 bases at V and 1 base at J, with 11 bases between the two ends. Germline values: CDR1 MNHEY, CDR2 SMNVEV (reference sequence). CDR3 length equals 14 residues. The CDR3 DNA reads TGTGCCAGCAGCCGGTGGGAGGGCACAGATACGCAGTATTTT. Translation: CASSRWEGTDTQYF.

V is TRBV27 and J is TRBJ2-6, with 8 bases identical to TRBD1. Germline CDR1 reads MNHEY; CDR2 reads SMNVEV (reference sequence). The CDR3 spans 16 residues. Germline trimming cut 4 bases from V and 0 bases from J; bases unmatched to any gene: 2. CDR3: CASSWTGLSGANVLTF. CDR3 in DNA: TGTGCCAGCAGTTGGACAGGGCTCTCTGGGGCCAACGTCCTGACTTTC. The complete variable domain, with remaining parts taken from reference TRBV27 and TRBJ2-6, reads EAQVTQNPRYLITVTGKKLTVTCSQNMNHEYMSWYRQDPGLGLRQIYYSMNVEVTDKGDVPEGYKVSRKEKRNFPLILESPSPNQTSLYFCASSWTGLSGANVLTFGAGSRLTVL.

The chain joins TRBV2 to TRBJ1-4; tentative D call: TRBD1 (6 bases). The CDR3 covers 17 residues. V lost 2 bases to trimming and J lost 4 bases, with 17 bases between them. Germline CDR1 reads SNHLY; CDR2 reads FYNNEI. The CDR3 is CASSESLTGRVNEKLFF. CDR3 nucleotide sequence: TGTGCCAGCAGTGAATCATTGACAGGTCGCGTTAATGAAAAACTGTTTTTT. The complete variable domain, with remaining parts taken from reference TRBV2 and TRBJ1-4, reads EPEVTQTPSHQVTQMGQEVILRCVPISNHLYFYWYRQILGQKVEFLVSFYNNEISEKSEIFDDQFSVERPDGSNFTLKIRSTKLEDSAMYFCASSESLTGRVNEKLFFGSGTQLSVL.

In DNA, the CDR3 is TGTGCCAGCTCCCCAGGGAGGGGAAACACCATATATTTT. This gives the protein CASSPGRGNTIYF. This chain joins TRBV18 and TRBJ1-3; D may be TRBD1 (5 bases). The CDR3 loop spans 13 amino acids. Germline loops: CDR1 KGHSH, CDR2 LQKENI. Deletions cut 6 bases from V and 4 bases from J, with 10 bases between.

This chain joins TRBV11-2 and TRBJ2-5; TRBD2 might be the D (5 bases). Per the germline V gene, CDR1 is SGHAT and CDR2 is FQNNGV. The CDR3 loop spans 15 amino acids. V lost 1 base and J lost 8, with 17 bases in between. The CDR3 spells CASSLGSDLFSTQYF. Here the CDR3 DNA reads TGTGCCAGCAGCTTAGGATCGGACTTGTTCAGTACCCAGTACTTC.

This chain joins TRBV7-2 and TRBJ2-3, with D perhaps matching TRBD2 (5 bases). V shed 1 base and J shed 0 bases, with 11 bases lying between them. Germline CDR1 SGHTA, CDR2 FQGNSA. The CDR3 runs to 16 residues. CDR3 in DNA: TGTGCCAGCAGCTTAGGTGGACTTATGAGCACAGATACGCAGTATTTT. The encoded protein is CASSLGGLMSTDTQYF.

This sequence joins TRBV9 and TRBJ1-4; D gene uncertain. Looked up from germline, CDR1 is SGDLS and CDR2 is YYNGEE. Trimming took off 3 bases at V and 6 bases at J, with 12 bases between the two ends. The CDR3 totals 14 residues. CDR3 coding DNA: TGTGCCAGCAGCGCCCTATCCGGAGATGAAAAACTGTTTTTT. Protein product: CASSALSGDEKLFF.